The T cell receptor beta chain under discussion was sequenced for a study of shared clonotypes between healthy human individuals (dated by TCRdb to about 2020). For context, the study as a whole: A few men and two women, aged 18 to 49 years, made up the cohort. For each donor, CD4 naive and CD4 memory were each given three plates, CD8 naive was given two plates, and CD8 memory was given one plate. Blood TCR repertoires of 5 or 6 healthy adults were deeply sequenced to estimate repertoire size and the extent of clonotype sharing between individuals. To increase sequencing depth and limit assay-specific biases, different laboratories used diverse techniques to prepare libraries and sequence TCR repertoires. Per donor, leukapheresis produced somewhere between about 0.8 and 9.5 billion PBMCs. The investigation overall reported the following: Compared with non-shared clonotypes, clonotypes shared by all four sorted-subset donors had higher generation probabilities. Pairwise subsampling indicated that sequencing depth was expected to affect the degree of clonotype sharing among donors. Even with the large sequencing depth, rarefaction of the sorted-subset datasets indicated that sequencing was incomplete. About 5% of naive CD4, 3.5% of naive CD8, around 2.3% of memory CD4, and about 0.4% of memory CD8 clonotypes were shared across four donors. Estimated clonotype richness was generally larger for naive than for memory subsets. Because the study included only a small number of donors, the genetic and exposure-history diversity represented was limited. Only blood was sampled, and tissue TCR repertoires likely differ from those in blood.

CDR1 and CDR2 are drawn from the germline V gene: SGHNT, YENEEA. Including the terminal cysteine and phenylalanine, the CDR3 comprises 13 residues. Only the CDR3 DNA stays, 39 bases, in frame from base 1. Deletion took 3 bases off V and 6 bases off J, with a span of 8 bases between the germline ends. TCR CDR3 regions were amplified from genomic DNA by multiplex PCR using the deep immunoSEQ assay. Extracted genomic DNA from each cell subset was distributed evenly across all wells of several immunoSEQ 96-well plates, and each plate was treated as a replicate. For sorted subsets, each replicate PCR was loaded with 200 ng genomic DNA, equivalent to some 27,000 T cell genomes. Purified libraries were quantified with a Qubit 3.0 fluorometer, sized on a Bioanalyzer 2100, and re-quantified with the KAPA Library Quantification kit. Every immunoSEQ 96-well plate was sequenced on a separate single-read 150-cycle Illumina NextSeq 550 flow cell. As for how the authors treated the data: Because only junctional sequences without quality scores were contained in the immunoSEQ output, filtering matching that applied to full-length reads could not be performed. Sequences were annotated with PyIR, a Python wrapper for IgBLAST v1.9, and V/J genes and CDR3 were assigned using IMGT germline references. Reads were filtered out if the reads had weak V/J assignments (E-value above 1e-6), no CDR3, stop codons, out-of-frame junctions, or ambiguous translated residues. V3J clonotypes were defined as sequences sharing the same inferred V gene, J gene, and CDR3 amino acid sequence. Percentage overlap between repertoires was computed as shared unique clonotypes divided by the size of the smaller repertoire. Repertoire richness was assessed with RTK rarefaction, the Chao1 estimator, and Recon v2.1 estimates of unobserved clonotypes. OLGA was used to compute generation probabilities for all TCRbeta clonotypes that the gDNA method yielded from a handful of donors. Sourced from immuneACCESS, this table was stored by TCRdb with only in-frame sequences that have V and J called. A share of the clones is absent; for the studies checked, an unresolved V gene accounts for under half, and the remainder has no known explanation. For V, J and clone size, that table is used; D and trimming come from the DNA. This sample gives more than 2 million clones in total; about 94% of them show up just once. Of the sample, roughly 1.1% is held by the ten largest clones.

To note about this clone: Its antigen remains unidentified. Qualities for individual bases were not recorded, and no much larger clone is one base off.

CD8 naive samples consisted of CD45RO-negative cells that were positively selected for CCR7, yielding a CD45RA+CCR7+ population without TemRA cells. Healthy HIV-negative adults with no recently reported acute infections or vaccinations were included as donors. Every donor was a Caucasian adult residing in Nashville, Tennessee, USA. Blood was obtained by leukapheresis, after which PBMCs were separated by Ficoll-Histopaque density gradient centrifugation and cryopreserved in liquid nitrogen vapor phase. Purity and quantity of every magnetically sorted T cell population were checked by analytical flow cytometry. Each sorted fraction had its genomic DNA isolated and then quantified by UV absorbance on a Nanodrop 2000c.

The material sequenced was naive CD8+ T cells sorted from blood. Interpreted using the paper, the cell subset or site label stands for: CD45RA+CCR7+. The chain couples TRBV11-3 to TRBJ2-2; a confident D gene designation cannot be given. The sequence came from a man aged 18 to 29 in good health. In nucleotides, the sequence is TGTGCCAGCAGCTTCACGGCCCCCGGGGAGCTGTTTTTT. It translates as CASSFTAPGELFF.